This TCR beta chain was documented in a study of T cell responses to AZD1222 COVID-19 vaccine. Sequenced by immunoSEQ multiplex PCR; TCRdb stores in-frame clones only, minus some. The top ten hold 6.6% of the sample, which has tens of thousands of clones, 65% to 80% seen once. Trimming took off 1 base at V and 4 bases at J, with 10 bases between the two ends. The CDR3 runs 14 residues. Germline V gene lookup returns CDR1 SGHNT and CDR2 YENEEA. The sequencing used peripheral blood, collected on day 0 of AZD1222 vaccination. The origin of this receptor is an adult in good health. V and J are TRBV11-3 and TRBJ1-2, with D hard to call. The CDR3 protein is CASSLGFCGYGYTF. CDR3 in DNA: TGTGCCAGCAGCTTAGGGTTTTGCGGCTATGGCTACACCTTC.